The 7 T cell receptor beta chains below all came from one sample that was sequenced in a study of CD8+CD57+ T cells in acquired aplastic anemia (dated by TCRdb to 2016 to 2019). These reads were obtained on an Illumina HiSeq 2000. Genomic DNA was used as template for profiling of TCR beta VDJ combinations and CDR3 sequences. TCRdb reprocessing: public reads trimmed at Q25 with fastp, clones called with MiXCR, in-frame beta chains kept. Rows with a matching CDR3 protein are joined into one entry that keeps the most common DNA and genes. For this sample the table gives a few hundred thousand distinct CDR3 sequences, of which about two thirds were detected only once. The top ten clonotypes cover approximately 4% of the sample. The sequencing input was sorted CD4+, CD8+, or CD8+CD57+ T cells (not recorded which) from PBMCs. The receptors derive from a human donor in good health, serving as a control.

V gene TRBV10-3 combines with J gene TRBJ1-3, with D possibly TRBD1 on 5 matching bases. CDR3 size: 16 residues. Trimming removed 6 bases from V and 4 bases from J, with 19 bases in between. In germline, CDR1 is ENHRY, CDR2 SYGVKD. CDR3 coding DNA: TGTGCCATCAGAGCTCCAGATGGCAGGGTAGGAAACACCATATATTTT. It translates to CAIRAPDGRVGNTIYF.

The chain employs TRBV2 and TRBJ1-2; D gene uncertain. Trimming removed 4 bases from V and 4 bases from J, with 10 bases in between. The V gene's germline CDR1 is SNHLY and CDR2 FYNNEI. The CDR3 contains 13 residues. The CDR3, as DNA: TGTGCCAGCAGTGGCCAAAGCCTCTATGGCTACACCTTC. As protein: CASSGQSLYGYTF.

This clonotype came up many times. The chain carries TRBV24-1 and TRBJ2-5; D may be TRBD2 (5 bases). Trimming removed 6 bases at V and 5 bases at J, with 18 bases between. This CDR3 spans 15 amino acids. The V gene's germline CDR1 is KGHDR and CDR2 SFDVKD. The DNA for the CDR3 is TGTGCCACCAGTTCCCCGAAAGCGGCTGGGGAGACCCAGTACTTC. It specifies CATSSPKAAGETQYF.

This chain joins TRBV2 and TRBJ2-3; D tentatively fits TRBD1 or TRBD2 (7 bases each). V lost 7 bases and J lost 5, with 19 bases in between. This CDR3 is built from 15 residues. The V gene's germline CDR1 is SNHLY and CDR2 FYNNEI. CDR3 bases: TGTGCCAGCACGGTTAGCAGGGGGGGCCGAGATACGCAGTATTTT. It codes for CASTVSRGGRDTQYF.

CDR3 region: CASSVGGQPNSPQHF. CDR3 nucleotide sequence: TGTGCCAGCAGCGTGGGTGGACAGCCTAATTCACCCCAGCATTTT. The V and J genes are TRBV9 and TRBJ1-5; TRBD1 might be the D (6 bases). The V gene lost 2 bases and the J gene lost 10 bases, with 19 bases spanning the gap. This CDR3 comprises 15 residues. The germline V gene has CDR1 SGDLS and CDR2 YYNGEE.

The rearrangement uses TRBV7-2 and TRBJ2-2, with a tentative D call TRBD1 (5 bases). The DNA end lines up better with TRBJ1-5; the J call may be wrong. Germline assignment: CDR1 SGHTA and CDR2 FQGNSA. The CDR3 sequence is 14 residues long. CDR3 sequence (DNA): TGTGCCAGCAGCGGCAAGGGAGGGGATCAGCCCCAGCATTTT. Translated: CASSGKGGDQPQHF.

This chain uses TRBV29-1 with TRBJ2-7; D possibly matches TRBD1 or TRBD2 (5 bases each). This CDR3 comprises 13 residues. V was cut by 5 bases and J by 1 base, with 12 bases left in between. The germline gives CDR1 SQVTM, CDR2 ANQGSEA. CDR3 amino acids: CSVLWDRSYEQYF. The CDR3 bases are TGCAGCGTTCTTTGGGACCGTTCCTACGAGCAGTACTTC.